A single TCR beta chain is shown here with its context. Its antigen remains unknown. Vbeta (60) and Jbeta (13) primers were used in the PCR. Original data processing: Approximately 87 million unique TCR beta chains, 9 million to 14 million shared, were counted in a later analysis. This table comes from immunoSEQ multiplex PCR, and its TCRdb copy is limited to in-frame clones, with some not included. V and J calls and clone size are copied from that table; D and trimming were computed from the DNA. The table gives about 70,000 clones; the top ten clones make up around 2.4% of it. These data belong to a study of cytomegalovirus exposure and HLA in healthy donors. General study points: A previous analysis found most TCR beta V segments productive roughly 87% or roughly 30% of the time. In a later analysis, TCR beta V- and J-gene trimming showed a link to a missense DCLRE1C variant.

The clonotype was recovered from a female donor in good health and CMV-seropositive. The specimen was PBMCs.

The DNA for the CDR3 is TGTGCCAGCAGTGAGGTGGCAGGAGGGGATACGCAGTATTTT. Translation gives CASSEVAGGDTQYF. The chain couples TRBV2 to TRBJ2-3; the D gene is possibly TRBD2 (6 bases). There are 14 residues in the CDR3. Germline V CDR1 and CDR2: SNHLY, FYNNEI. Trimming removed 3 bases at V and 6 bases at J, with 13 bases between.